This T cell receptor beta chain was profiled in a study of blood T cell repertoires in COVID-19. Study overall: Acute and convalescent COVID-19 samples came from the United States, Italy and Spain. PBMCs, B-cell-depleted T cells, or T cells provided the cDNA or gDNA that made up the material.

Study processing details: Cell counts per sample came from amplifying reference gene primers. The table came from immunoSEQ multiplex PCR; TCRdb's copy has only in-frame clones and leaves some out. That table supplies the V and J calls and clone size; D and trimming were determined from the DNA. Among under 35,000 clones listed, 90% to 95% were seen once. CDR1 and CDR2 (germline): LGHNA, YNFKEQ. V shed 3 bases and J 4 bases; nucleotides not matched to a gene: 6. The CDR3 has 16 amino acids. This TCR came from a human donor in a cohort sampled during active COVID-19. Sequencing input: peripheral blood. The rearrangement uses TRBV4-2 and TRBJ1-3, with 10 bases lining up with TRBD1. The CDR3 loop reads CASSQRTGGTGNTIYF. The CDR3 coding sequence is TGTGCCAGCAGCCAGAGGACAGGGGGAACCGGAAACACCATATATTTT.